This section outlines one TCR beta chain sequence together with its context. This clonotype has a handful of counts. Its specific antigen is unknown. Base-call qualities are not available, and no considerably larger clone is one nucleotide away. V is pared back by 1 base and J by 4 bases, with 9 bases lying between the germline termini. The germline V gene specifies MDHEN as CDR1 and SYDVKM as CDR2. Its CDR3 holds 14 amino acids, cysteine through phenylalanine. Only CDR3 DNA remains: 42 bases, in frame from the first base. This entry belongs to a study of T-cell reconstitution after alpha-beta-depleted transplantation in children (dated by TCRdb to the mid-2010s). With respect to the entire study: The study quantitatively tracked T-cell immune reconstitution after TCRalphabeta/CD19-depleted allogeneic hematopoietic cell transplantation in children using TCR repertoire profiling.

Summary of the overall study and its limitations: In some patients, the high TCRbeta diversity seen at day 60 was put down to recipient T cells and intrathymic progenitors that had survived conditioning. The apparently early recovery of alphabetaT-cell counts about two months after transplant reportedly depended on only several hundred rapidly expanded clones that came from non-depleted graft cells. Hyperexpanded clone frequencies declined over subsequent months; after one year, T-cell counts and TCRbeta diversity were mostly attributed to newly produced T cells.

The library was obtained by PCR. The sequencer was an Illumina HiSeq 2500. TCR library preparation used molecular barcoding, with unique molecular identifiers applied to normalize quantification of the TCRbeta repertoire. TCRdb passed the public sequencing reads through fastp at Q25 and MiXCR, retaining productive beta sequences. Rows are combined by CDR3 protein, so each entry shows the most common genes and DNA. The sample data list 480,000 or so distinct CDR3 sequences, and over 9.5% of these were observed just once. Around 2.2% of the sample is taken by the ten largest. The treatment or condition label here, explained by the study, means: allogeneic hematopoietic cell transplantation with graft depleted of TCRalphabeta T cells and CD19 B cells. The transplant recipients were children given TCRalphabeta/CD19-depleted allogeneic hematopoietic cell grafts.

The chain is made from TRBV28 and TRBJ2-3, with the D gene too uncertain to name. This receptor was identified in a child younger than 10 with inherited bone marrow failure, due to receive a stem cell transplant. The specimen was PBMCs, collected before TCRalphabeta/CD19-depleted stem cell transplant. The nucleotide sequence reads as follows: TGTGCCAGCAGTTTATCGGCCCTCCCAGATACGCAGTATTTT. Translated, this is CASSLSALPDTQYF. When the CDR3 is completed using the reference TRBV28 and TRBJ2-3 genes on either side, the full variable domain is DVKVTQSSRYLVKRTGEKVFLECVQDMDHENMFWYRQDPGLGLRLIYFSYDVKMKEKGDIPEGYSVSREKKERFSLILESASTNQTSMYLCASSLSALPDTQYFGPGTRLTVL.